A single sample is the source of the 19 T cell receptor beta chains below, sequenced in a study of cytomegalovirus exposure and HLA in healthy donors. Primers included in the PCR were 60 Vbeta and 13 Jbeta primers. The method was immunoSEQ multiplex PCR; TCRdb's version includes in-frame clones alone and lacks a portion of them. Its table records roughly 64,000 clones. The specimen was PBMCs. The source of these receptors is a young woman in good health and CMV-seronegative.

V usage is TRBV1 and J usage is TRBJ1-1; the table names TRBD1, a call not compared with the DNA. TRBV1 is given as a pseudogene. The CDR3 has 12 amino acids. CDR3 bases: TGCACCAGCAGCTGGGGACAGGGGCGGGCTTTCTTT. As protein: CTSSWGQGRAFF.

V usage is TRBV5-6 and J usage is TRBJ2-7; 7 bases line up with TRBD2. There are 14 residues in the CDR3. CDR1 SGHDT and CDR2 YYEEEE come from the germline V gene. V was pared by 4 bases and J by 2 bases, with 6 bases of the junction left unmatched. CDR3 in amino acids: CASSPGEGAYEQYF. The CDR3 DNA is TGTGCCAGCAGCCCGGGGGAGGGCGCCTACGAGCAGTACTTC. Filled out from reference TRBV5-6 and TRBJ2-7, the complete variable domain reads DAGVTQSPTHLIKTRGQQVTLRCSPKSGHDTVSWYQQALGQGPQFIFQYYEEEERQRGNFPDRFSGHQFPNYSSELNVNALLLGDSALYLCASSPGEGAYEQYFGPGTRLTVT.

V gene TRBV7-9 combines with J gene TRBJ2-7; 15 nucleotides match TRBD2. The ends lost 5 bases at V and 1 base at J; junction bases unmatched: 6. Germline assignment: CDR1 SEHNR and CDR2 FQNEAQ (reference sequence). There are 17 residues in the CDR3. CDR3 amino acids: CASSLGLAGGPSYEQYF. The DNA of the CDR3 is TGTGCCAGCAGCCTCGGACTAGCGGGAGGGCCTTCCTACGAGCAGTACTTC.

This rearrangement joins TRBV4-1 to TRBJ1-5, with D hard to call. Germline lookup yields CDR1 MGHRA and CDR2 YSYEKL. V was shortened by 2 bases and J by 6 bases, with 8 bases between the two germline ends. The CDR3 extends over 13 amino acids. The CDR3 here is CASSQSSGQPQHF. The CDR3 DNA follows: TGCGCCAGCAGCCAATCGTCCGGTCAGCCCCAGCATTTT.

The chain is built from TRBV25-1 and TRBJ2-5; 12 bases line up with TRBD1. The CDR3 contains 17 residues. Germline CDR1 is MGHDK and CDR2 is SYGVNS. V lost 3 bases, J lost 5 bases, and 10 bases stayed unmatched. The CDR3: CASSDAGQGAVGETQYF. DNA for the CDR3: TGTGCCAGCAGTGATGCGGGACAGGGGGCGGTAGGGGAGACCCAGTACTTC.

The chain has TRBV6-1 and TRBJ1-5, with D maybe TRBD1 (5 bases). Trimming stripped 3 bases from V and 0 bases from J, with 9 bases between. Germline V gives CDR1 MNHNS, CDR2 SASEGT. CDR3 length: 15 residues. This chain's CDR3 is CASSDQGYSNQPQHF. In DNA, the CDR3 is TGTGCCAGCAGTGACCAGGGCTATAGCAATCAGCCCCAGCATTTT.

V usage is TRBV1 and J usage is TRBJ2-5; the tabulated D call, TRBD2, remains unverified against the DNA. TRBV1 corresponds to a pseudogene. This CDR3 has 17 amino acids. The DNA for the CDR3 is TGCACCAGCAGCCCGCACCCACTAGCGGGGGCCAAAGAGACCCAGTACTTC. Encoded protein: CTSSPHPLAGAKETQYF.

The chain is built from TRBV13 and TRBJ2-5, with 7 bases aligning to TRBD2. Germline lookup yields CDR1 PRHDT and CDR2 FYEKMQ (reference sequence). This CDR3 comprises 14 residues. The V segment lost 5 bases and the J segment 5 bases; nucleotides outside the gene matches: 8. CDR3 DNA sequence: TGTGCCAGCAGCCCCGGGGGGTTGGGGGAGACCCAGTACTTC. This gives the protein CASSPGGLGETQYF.

The rearrangement uses TRBV6-5 and TRBJ1-6; TRBD1 matches at 8 bases. The CDR3 is 14 residues long. V lost 5 bases and J lost 7; bases outside the gene matches: 4. Per germline, CDR1 MNHEY and CDR2 SVGAGI. CDR3 in DNA: TGTGCCAGCAGTAACAGGGGGAGGAATTCACCCCTCCACTTT. Translation: CASSNRGRNSPLHF.

This sequence joins TRBV7-9 and TRBJ1-1; 9 bases align to TRBD1. Germline CDR1 and CDR2: SEHNR and FQNEAQ (reference sequence). J lost 4 bases, V lost 8 bases, and 5 bases had no gene match. The CDR3 length is 13 residues. CDR3 coding DNA: TGTGCCAGCGAGGAGACAGGGGGCACTGAAGCTTTCTTT. Encoded protein: CASEETGGTEAFF.

The CDR3 DNA follows: TGTGCCAGCAGCCAAGAGGGAGGGCGTGAAGATGGCTACACCTTC. Amino acid sequence: CASSQEGGREDGYTF. This chain links TRBV4-2 with TRBJ1-2; D ambiguous. The CDR3 has 15 residues. Trimming removed 0 bases at V and 6 bases at J, with 14 bases between. The germline gives CDR1 LGHNA, CDR2 YNFKEQ.

The chain carries TRBV11-3 and TRBJ1-1, with D possibly matching TRBD1 (5 bases). Germline CDR1 and CDR2: SGHNT and YENEEA. The CDR3 covers 13 residues. Deletions cut 5 bases from V and 0 bases from J, with 7 bases between. The CDR3 nucleotides read TGTGCCAGCAGCGTACAGGTGAACACTGAAGCTTTCTTT. This codes for CASSVQVNTEAFF.

This chain links TRBV7-9 with TRBJ2-2; the D gene is possibly TRBD1 (6 bases). CDR1 is SEHNR, CDR2 FQNEAQ, per germline (reference sequence). V was trimmed by 6 bases and J by 6 bases, leaving 14 bases between them. The CDR3 is made up of 14 amino acids. CDR3 in amino acids: CASRHDRRAGELFF. CDR3 bases: TGTGCCAGCAGGCATGACAGGAGAGCCGGGGAGCTGTTTTTT.

The chain has TRBV6-1 and TRBJ2-3; 10 nucleotides match TRBD1. Germline V gene data show CDR1 as MNHNS and CDR2 as SASEGT. This CDR3 comprises 16 residues. V gave up 2 bases and J gave up 1 base; unmatched junction bases: 3. CDR3 nucleotides: TGTGCCAGCAGTGAACTGGGGACAGGGGGCACAGATACGCAGTATTTT. The encoded protein is CASSELGTGGTDTQYF.

The chain employs TRBV4-2 and TRBJ2-5; 9 bases are a match to TRBD2. The CDR3 is made up of 16 amino acids. V shed 1 base, J shed 4 bases, and the junction held 7 bases outside the gene matches. Germline-derived CDR1 and CDR2 are LGHNA and YNFKEQ. This chain's CDR3 is CASSQAPGSGGETQYF. CDR3 coding DNA: TGTGCCAGCAGCCAAGCCCCGGGTAGCGGGGGAGAGACCCAGTACTTC.

The chain has TRBV6-5 and TRBJ1-2, with D unclear. CDR3 length: 14 amino acids. Germline V lookup: CDR1 MNHEY, CDR2 SVGAGI. V gave up 0 bases and J gave up 6 bases, with 11 bases separating them. The chain's CDR3 is CASSYSSSLDGYTF. The CDR3 region has the DNA TGTGCCAGCAGTTACTCGAGTTCTTTAGATGGCTACACCTTC.

The chain joins TRBV18 to TRBJ2-2, with TRBD1 matching 7 bases. J gave up 6 bases and V 3 bases, and 7 bases lay outside the gene matches. Germline CDR1 reads KGHSH; CDR2 reads LQKENI. The CDR3 runs 15 residues. CDR3 sequence (DNA): TGTGCCAGCTCACCTCCGAGGGGGCTCGCCGGGGAGCTGTTTTTT. As protein: CASSPPRGLAGELFF.

The CDR3 DNA sequence: TGCGCCAGCAGCTTGGAACGAGGAGTCGAGCAGTACTTC. Translated, it gives CASSLERGVEQYF. The rearrangement links TRBV5-1 to TRBJ2-5; D remains unclear. The tail of the sequence fits TRBJ2-7 better, so the J call may be wrong. The germline CDR1 and CDR2 sequences are SGHRS and YFSETQ. CDR3 length: 13 amino acids.

The rearrangement joins TRBV4-1 to TRBJ2-3; D is undetermined. This CDR3 contains 15 residues. V was clipped by 1 base and J by 2 bases, with 10 bases between them. The germline CDR1 and CDR2 sequences are MGHRA and YSYEKL. The CDR3 is CASSQVSQTTDTQYF. CDR3 sequence (DNA): TGCGCCAGCAGCCAAGTCTCACAGACCACAGATACGCAGTATTTT.